The entry below gives a single T cell receptor (beta chain) sequence along with its context. The sample belongs to a study of blood T cell repertoires in COVID-19. As for the study in general: PBMCs, B-cell-depleted T cells, or T cells provided the cDNA or gDNA that made up the material.

This table comes from immunoSEQ multiplex PCR, and its TCRdb copy is limited to in-frame clones, with some not included. The top ten hold just over 9.5% of the sample, which has fewer than 350,000 clones, approximately 90% seen once. Germline-derived CDR1 and CDR2 are SGHTA and FQGNSA. V was shortened by 6 bases and J by 0 bases, with 12 bases between the two germline ends. The CDR3 totals 14 residues. The sample taken for sequencing was peripheral blood. This TCR derives from a man aged 25-45 years with COVID-19, enrolled during active disease. The chain combines TRBV7-2 with TRBJ2-7; tentatively, D is TRBD1 (7 bases). DNA of the CDR3: TGTGCCAGCAGTCAGGGGGGCGGCTCCTACGAGCAGTACTTC. Translating gives CASSQGGGSYEQYF.